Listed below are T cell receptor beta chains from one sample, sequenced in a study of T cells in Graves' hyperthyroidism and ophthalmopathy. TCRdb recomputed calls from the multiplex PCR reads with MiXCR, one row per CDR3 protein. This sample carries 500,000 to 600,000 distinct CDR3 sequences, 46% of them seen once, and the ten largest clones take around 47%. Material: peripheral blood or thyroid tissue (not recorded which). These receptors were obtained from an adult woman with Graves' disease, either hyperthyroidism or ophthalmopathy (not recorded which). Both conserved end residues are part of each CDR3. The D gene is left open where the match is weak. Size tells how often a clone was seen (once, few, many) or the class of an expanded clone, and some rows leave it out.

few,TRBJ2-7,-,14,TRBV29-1,CSVEAGIATYEQYF,TGCAGCGTTGAGGCCGGGATTGCGACCTACGAGCAGTACTTC
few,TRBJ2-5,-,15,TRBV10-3,CAIREGVADQETQYF,TGTGCCATCAGAGAGGGGGTGGCGGACCAAGAGACCCAGTACTTC
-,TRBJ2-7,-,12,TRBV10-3,CAISGGDYEQYF,TGTGCCATCAGTGGAGGGGATTACGAGCAGTACTTC
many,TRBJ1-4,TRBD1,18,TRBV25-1,CASSELRGQGFTNEKLFF,TGTGCCAGCAGTGAATTGCGGGGACAGGGGTTCACTAATGAAAAACTGTTTTTT
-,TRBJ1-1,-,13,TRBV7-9,CASSSDGRTEAFF,TGTGCCAGCAGCTCTGACGGGCGGACTGAAGCTTTCTTT
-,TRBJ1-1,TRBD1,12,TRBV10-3,CATRTGGAEAFF,TGTGCCACCCGGACAGGGGGGGCTGAAGCTTTCTTT
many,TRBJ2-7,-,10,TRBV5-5,CASSREVTYF,TGTGCCAGCAGCAGAGAGGTGACGTACTTC
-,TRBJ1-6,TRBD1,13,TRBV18,CASQSQGNSPLHF,TGTGCCAGCCAATCACAGGGGAATTCACCCCTCCACTTT
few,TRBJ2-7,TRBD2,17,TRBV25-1,CASSEYDQGTRRYEQYF,TGTGCCAGCAGTGAATACGATCAGGGGACTAGACGTTACGAGCAGTACTTC
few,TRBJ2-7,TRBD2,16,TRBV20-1,CSARGSLAGDSGEQYF,TGCAGTGCTAGAGGTTCGCTAGCGGGAGATTCGGGAGAGCAGTACTTC
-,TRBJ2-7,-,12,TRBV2,CASSIRDHGQYF,TGTGCCAGCAGTATCCGGGACCACGGCCAGTACTTC
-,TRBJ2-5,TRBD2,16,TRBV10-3,CAISNGLAGIQETQYF,TGTGCCATCAGTAACGGACTAGCGGGGATCCAAGAGACCCAGTACTTC
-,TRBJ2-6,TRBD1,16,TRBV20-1,CSVTGTGGIGANVLTF,TGCAGTGTGACCGGGACAGGGGGCATCGGGGCCAACGTCCTGACTTTC
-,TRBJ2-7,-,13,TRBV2,CASIKGGSYEQYF,TGTGCCAGCATCAAGGGCGGCTCCTACGAGCAGTACTTC
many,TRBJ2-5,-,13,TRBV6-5,CASSSNRVLTQYF,TGTGCCAGCAGTTCAAACAGGGTTTTGACCCAGTACTTC
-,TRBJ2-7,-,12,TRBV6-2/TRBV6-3,CASGTHPYEQYF,TGTGCCAGCGGCACACATCCCTACGAGCAGTACTTC
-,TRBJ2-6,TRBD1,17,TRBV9,CASSPRQDRDGANVLTF,TGTGCCAGCAGCCCCCGGCAGGACAGGGACGGGGCCAACGTCCTGACTTTC
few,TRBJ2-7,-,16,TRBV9,CASSVGHRATSYEQYF,TGTGCCAGCAGCGTAGGGCACAGGGCCACCTCCTACGAGCAGTACTTC
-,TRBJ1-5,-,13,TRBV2,CASWAPSGEPQHF,TGTGCCAGCTGGGCCCCCTCGGGGGAGCCCCAGCATTTT
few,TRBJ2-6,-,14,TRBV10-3,CAIISEPGANVLTF,TGTGCCATCATATCAGAACCGGGGGCTAACGTCCTGACTTTC
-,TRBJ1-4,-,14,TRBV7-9,CASSPQGINEKLFF,TGTGCCAGCAGCCCGCAGGGGATAAATGAAAAACTGTTTTTT
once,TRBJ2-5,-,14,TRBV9,CASSVTTLTGTQYF,TGTGCCAGCAGCGTGACGACCCTGACCGGGACCCAGTACTTC
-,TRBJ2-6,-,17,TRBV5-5,CASSISGQYTGANVLTF,TGTGCCAGCAGCATCTCAGGACAGTACACTGGGGCCAACGTCCTGACTTTC
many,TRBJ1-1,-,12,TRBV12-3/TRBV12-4,CASSFRDSEAFF,TGTGCCAGCAGTTTTAGGGACTCTGAAGCTTTCTTT